The present T cell receptor beta chain was sequenced within a study of blood T cell repertoires in COVID-19. Study information: Researchers got acute and convalescent COVID-19 samples from the United States, Italy and Spain. Sources were T cells, B-cell-depleted T cells, or PBMCs; the material itself was cDNA or gDNA.

This CDR3 has 18 residues. Germline CDR1 reads SGDLS; CDR2 reads YYNGEE. V shed 3 bases and J 4 bases; nucleotides not matched to a gene: 10. The assay was immunoSEQ multiplex PCR, and TCRdb's table has in-frame clones only and misses some. The data show more than 150,000 clones, 80% seen once. The specimen sequenced was PBMCs or T cells enriched from blood (not recorded which). The chain uses TRBV9 and TRBJ2-1, with 13 bases identical to TRBD2. The clonotype originates from a man aged 55-75 years who had been exposed to COVID-19. Written as DNA, the CDR3 is TGTGCCAGCAGCGGGGGACTAGCGGGACCCTCCCTTTACAATGAGCAGTTCTTC. Its translation: CASSGGLAGPSLYNEQFF.